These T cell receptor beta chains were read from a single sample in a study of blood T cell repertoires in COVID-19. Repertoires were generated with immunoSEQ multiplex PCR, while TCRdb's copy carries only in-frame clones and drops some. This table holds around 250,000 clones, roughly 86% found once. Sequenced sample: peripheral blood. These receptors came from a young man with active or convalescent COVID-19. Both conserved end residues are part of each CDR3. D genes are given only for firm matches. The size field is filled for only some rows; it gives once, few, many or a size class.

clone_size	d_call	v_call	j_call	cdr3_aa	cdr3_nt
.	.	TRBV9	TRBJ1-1	CASSGLGAEAFF	TGTGCCAGCAGCGGACTCGGGGCTGAAGCTTTCTTT
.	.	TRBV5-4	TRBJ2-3	CASRGSATRDTQYF	TGTGCCAGCAGGGGGTCGGCAACTAGGGATACGCAGTATTTT
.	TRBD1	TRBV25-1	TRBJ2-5	CASSADRVKETQYF	TGTGCCAGCAGTGCAGACAGGGTAAAAGAGACCCAGTACTTC
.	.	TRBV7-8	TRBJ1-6	CATEKIPTQNSPLHF	TGTGCCACGGAAAAAATTCCGACACAAAATTCACCCCTCCACTTT
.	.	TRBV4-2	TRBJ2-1	CASSQEGGGPYNEQFF	TGTGCCAGCAGCCAAGAAGGGGGAGGGCCCTACAATGAGCAGTTCTTC
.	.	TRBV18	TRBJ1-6	CASSRGQRGNNSPLHF	TGTGCCAGCTCCCGGGGCCAAAGGGGGAATAATTCACCCCTCCACTTT
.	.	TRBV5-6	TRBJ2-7	CASSLRGALNEQYF	TGTGCCAGCAGCTTGCGCGGGGCGCTGAACGAGCAGTACTTC
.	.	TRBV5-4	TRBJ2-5	CASSLYSLQETQYF	TGTGCCAGCAGCTTGTACAGCCTCCAAGAGACCCAGTACTTC
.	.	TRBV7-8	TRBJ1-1	CASSSRRGGGTEAFF	TGTGCCAGCAGCTCTAGGCGGGGCGGTGGCACTGAAGCTTTCTTT
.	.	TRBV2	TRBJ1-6	CASRGANSPLHF	TGTGCCAGCAGAGGGGCCAATTCACCCCTCCACTTT
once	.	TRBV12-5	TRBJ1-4	CASGLPLGGREKLFF	TGTGCTAGTGGTTTGCCCTTGGGGGGGCGAGAAAAACTGTTTTTT
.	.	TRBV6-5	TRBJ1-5	CAGSRQGQPQHF	TGTGCCGGAAGCAGGCAGGGTCAGCCCCAGCATTTT
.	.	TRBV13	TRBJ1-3	CASSLPGYSGNTIYF	TGTGCCAGCAGCTTACCAGGGTACTCTGGAAACACCATATATTTT
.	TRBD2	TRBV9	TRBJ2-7	CASSGGGSYEQYF	TGTGCCAGCAGCGGCGGGGGCTCCTACGAGCAGTACTTC
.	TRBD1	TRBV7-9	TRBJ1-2	CASSWTDRGIHYGYTF	TGTGCCAGCAGCTGGACCGACAGGGGGATTCACTATGGCTACACCTTC
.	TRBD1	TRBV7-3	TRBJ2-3	CASSRQGTGTDTQYF	TGTGCCAGCAGCCGCCAAGGGACAGGCACAGATACGCAGTATTTT
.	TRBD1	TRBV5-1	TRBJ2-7	CASTPTGGAPYEQYF	TGCGCCAGCACCCCGACAGGGGGCGCGCCCTACGAGCAGTACTTC
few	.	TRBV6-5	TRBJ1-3	CASSYGQHSGNTIYF	TGTGCCAGCAGTTACGGGCAGCACTCTGGAAACACCATATATTTT
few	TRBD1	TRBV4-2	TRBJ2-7	CASSPGTATLYEQYF	TGTGCCAGCAGCCCTGGGACAGCCACCCTATACGAGCAGTACTTC
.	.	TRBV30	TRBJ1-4	CAWSVRGAEKLFF	TGTGCCTGGAGTGTACGAGGAGCTGAAAAACTGTTTTTT
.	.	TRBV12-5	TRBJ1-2	CASGPAGRRGYTF	TGTGCTAGTGGTCCCGCGGGACGACGGGGCTACACCTTC
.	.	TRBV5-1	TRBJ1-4	CASSLEFREKLFF	TGCGCCAGCAGCTTGGAGTTCAGGGAAAAACTGTTTTTT
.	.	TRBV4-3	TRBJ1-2	CASSQESIDSLYGYTF	TGCGCCAGCAGCCAAGAAAGTATCGACAGTTTATATGGCTACACCTTC
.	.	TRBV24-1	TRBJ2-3	CATSSGGYWTDTQYF	TGTGCCACCAGTTCGGGGGGCTATTGGACAGATACGCAGTATTTT
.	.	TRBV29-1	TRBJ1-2	CSVLGSNYGYTF	TGCAGCGTTCTAGGGAGTAACTATGGCTACACCTTC
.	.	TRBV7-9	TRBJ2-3	CASSFELSMNTQYF	TGTGCCAGCAGCTTTGAACTCTCAATGAATACGCAGTATTTT
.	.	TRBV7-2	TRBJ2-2	CASSLQGPTGELFF	TGTGCCAGCAGCTTACAGGGGCCCACCGGGGAGCTGTTTTTT
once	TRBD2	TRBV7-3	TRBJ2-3	CASSLTPSGLAGADTQYF	TGTGCCAGCAGCTTAACTCCATCGGGACTAGCGGGAGCAGATACGCAGTATTTT
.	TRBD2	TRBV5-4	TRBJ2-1	CASSPDMWTSGYNEQFF	TGTGCCAGCAGCCCGGATATGTGGACTAGCGGTTACAATGAGCAGTTCTTC
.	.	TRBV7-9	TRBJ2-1	CASSLSGSSYNEQFF	TGTGCCAGCAGCTTATCAGGGTCTTCCTACAATGAGCAGTTCTTC
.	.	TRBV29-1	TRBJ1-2	CSVETGGAYGYTF	TGCAGCGTTGAAACGGGGGGGGCTTATGGCTACACCTTC
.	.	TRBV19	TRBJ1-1	CASSIIPRDTEAFF	TGTGCCAGTAGTATCATTCCCCGGGACACTGAAGCTTTCTTT
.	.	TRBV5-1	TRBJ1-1	CASTMGSGKAFF	TGCGCCAGCACCATGGGGTCAGGGAAAGCTTTCTTT
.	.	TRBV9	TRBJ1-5	CASSVSPDQPQHF	TGTGCCAGCAGCGTATCACCGGATCAGCCCCAGCATTTT
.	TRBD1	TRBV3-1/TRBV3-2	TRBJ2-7	CASSRTGEVEQYF	TGTGCCAGCAGCCGGACAGGGGAGGTCGAGCAGTACTTC
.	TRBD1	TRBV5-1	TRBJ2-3	CASSRVDGTGHTDTQYF	TGCGCCAGCAGCCGCGTCGACGGGACAGGGCACACAGATACGCAGTATTTT
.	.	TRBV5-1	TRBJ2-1	CASSLAEVQSYNEQFF	TGCGCCAGCAGCTTAGCTGAGGTCCAATCCTACAATGAGCAGTTCTTC
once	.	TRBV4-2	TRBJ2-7	CASSQDMSPGLLYEQYF	TGTGCCAGCAGCCAAGATATGTCTCCGGGACTCCTCTACGAGCAGTACTTC
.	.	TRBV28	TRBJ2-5	CASSPVLVGETQYF	TGTGCCAGCAGTCCCGTTCTAGTTGGGGAGACCCAGTACTTC
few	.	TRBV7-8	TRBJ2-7	CASSLGAEYYEQYF	TGTGCCAGCAGCTTAGGAGCGGAGTACTACGAGCAGTACTTC
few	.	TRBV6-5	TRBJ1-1	CASRPGHQNTEAFF	TGTGCCAGCAGACCGGGACACCAGAACACTGAAGCTTTCTTT
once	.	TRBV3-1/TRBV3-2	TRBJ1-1	CASSQGGYTGGTEAFF	TGTGCCAGCAGCCAAGGAGGGTACACAGGAGGGACTGAAGCTTTCTTT
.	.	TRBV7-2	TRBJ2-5	CASSLDAGQETQYF	TGTGCCAGCAGCTTAGATGCGGGTCAAGAGACCCAGTACTTC
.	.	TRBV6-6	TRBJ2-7	CASSYSPGTKVNEQYF	TGTGCCAGCAGTTACTCCCCCGGGACAAAAGTTAACGAGCAGTACTTC
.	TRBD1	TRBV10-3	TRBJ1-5	CAISERDRVVGQPQHF	TGTGCCATCAGTGAACGGGACAGGGTGGTAGGTCAGCCCCAGCATTTT
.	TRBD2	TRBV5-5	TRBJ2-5	CASSFLGGGGALETQYF	TGTGCCAGCAGTTTTTTGGGGGGCGGGGGGGCACTAGAGACCCAGTACTTC
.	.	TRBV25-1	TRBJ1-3	CASEVGNTIYF	TGTGCCAGCGAGGTCGGAAACACCATATATTTT
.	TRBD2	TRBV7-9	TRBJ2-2	CATEAGGPTGELFF	TGTGCCACCGAAGCGGGAGGGCCTACCGGGGAGCTGTTTTTT
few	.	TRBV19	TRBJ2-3	CASGGKLSPQYF	TGTGCCAGTGGGGGGAAATTGAGCCCGCAGTATTTT
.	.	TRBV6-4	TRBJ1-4	CASSPQGYLGTNEKLFF	TGTGCCAGCAGTCCTCAGGGTTACTTGGGGACTAATGAAAAACTGTTTTTT